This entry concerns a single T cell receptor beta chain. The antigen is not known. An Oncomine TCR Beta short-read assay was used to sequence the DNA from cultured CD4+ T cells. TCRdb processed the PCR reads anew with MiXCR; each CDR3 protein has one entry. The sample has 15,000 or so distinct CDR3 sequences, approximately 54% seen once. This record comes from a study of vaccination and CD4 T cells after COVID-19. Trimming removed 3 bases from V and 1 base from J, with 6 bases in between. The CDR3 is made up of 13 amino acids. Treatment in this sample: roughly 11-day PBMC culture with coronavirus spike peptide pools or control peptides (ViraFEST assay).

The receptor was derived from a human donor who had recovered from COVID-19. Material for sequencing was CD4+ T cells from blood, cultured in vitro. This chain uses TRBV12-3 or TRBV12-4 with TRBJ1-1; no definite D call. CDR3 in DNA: TGTGCCAGCAGTTTTTCCAGGAACACTGAAGCTTTCTTT. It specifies CASSFSRNTEAFF.